The clone carrying this TCR beta chain has more than one count but fewer than ten. This sample's time point: patch test 3, about 24 weeks after DPC sensitization. Treatment noted: therapeutic diphenylcyclopropenone sensitization with weekly scalp DPC. Prior to each patch test being applied, blood was drawn. Unfractionated whole blood served as the source for total RNA extraction. The data derive from a study of human T cells and chemical hapten exposure. Looking at the study overall: Patch tests put 0.01% DPC on the upper back, and the results were checked at 6 days.

In TCRdb, the RACE reads were re-called with MiXCR into one record per CDR3 protein. Of roughly 130,000 distinct CDR3 sequences in the sample, 11% were seen once. The TCR sequence derives from a woman aged 50 to 65 with alopecia areata. Some clones in this sample may be carry-over from other donors' samples. The starting material was whole blood, obtained in connection with sensitization to the hapten diphenylcyclopropenone (DPC).

The CDR3 region is CASSDPPGNQPQHF. In DNA form, the CDR3 reads TGTGCCAGCAGTGACCCGCCAGGCAATCAGCCCCAGCATTTT. This chain links TRBV6-2 or TRBV6-3 with TRBJ1-5; D uncertain. CDR1 and CDR2 from the germline V gene are MNHEY and SVGEGT. The CDR3 totals 14 residues. The germline V and J ends were trimmed by 5 bases and 2 bases, with 10 bases remaining between them.